This T cell receptor (beta chain) emerged from a study of beta chain features in type 1 diabetes. Study results and caveats: Significant though moderate, a shortening of TCRB CDR3s appeared in all four CD4+ subsets of Type 1 diabetes patients. A definitive answer on HLA type influencing TCRB rearrangement was not reached here. Whatever favoring of shorter templates PCR might show would apply equally to patients and controls. An over-representation of cells with high TCR expression could result from cDNA sequencing.

The V end was cut by 6 bases, the J end by 0 bases, with 12 bases between. The germline V gene has CDR1 KGHSH and CDR2 LQKENI. There are 15 residues in the CDR3. The sequenced template was cDNA made from the entire isolated RNA. The data were produced by immunoSEQ multiplex PCR, yet TCRdb's version contains in-frame clones alone and is incomplete. The sample includes 130,000 or so clones, 9% of them seen just once. With regard to this clone: Antigen unknown.

The chain is built from TRBV18 and TRBJ2-1; the D is unclear. The TCR comes from a man younger than 45 with type 1 diabetes. Sequencing was performed on central memory CD4+ T cells from blood. CDR3 in DNA: TGTGCCAGCTCCCCCGCGAGACTCTCCTACAATGAGCAGTTCTTC. Protein product: CASSPARLSYNEQFF.